The next 4 T cell receptor beta chains were all read from a single sample in a study of shared clonotypes between healthy human individuals. Data came from immunoSEQ multiplex PCR; TCRdb stores just in-frame clones and leaves some out. In the table there are about 2,200,000 clones, 85% to 95% of which are singletons. Naive CD8 populations comprised CD45RO-negative cells positively selected for CCR7, excluding terminally differentiated effector memory CD45RA+ cells. Sequencing was done on a sample of naive CD8+ T cells from PBMCs. The receptor source for this set is a man aged 18 to 29 in good health. Some clones in this sample may be carry-over from other donors' samples.

The V gene is TRBV11-2, the J gene TRBJ2-3; 12 positions agree with TRBD2. After removal of 5 bases from V and 1 base from J, the junction contained 13 bases not matched to a gene. The CDR3 runs 19 residues. Germline CDR1 and CDR2: SGHAT and FQNNGV. CDR3: CASSPILAGGPYGTDTQYF. The CDR3 nucleotides read TGTGCCAGCAGCCCTATCCTAGCGGGAGGGCCTTATGGCACAGATACGCAGTATTTT.

A word on this clone: One end of the junction varies from germline; a read error may be responsible. V usage is TRBV29-1 and J usage is TRBJ2-1; TRBD2 aligns across 14 bases. The CDR3 runs to 16 residues. Germline values: CDR1 SQVTM, CDR2 ANQGSEA. The CDR3 spells CNGRLAGGPSHNEQFF. As DNA, the CDR3 is TGCAACGGCCGACTAGCGGGAGGGCCCTCCCACAATGAGCAGTTCTTC.

The J gene is TRBJ1-1, the V gene TRBV19, with D perhaps matching TRBD1 (6 bases). Germline CDR1 reads LNHDA; CDR2 reads SQIVND (reference sequence). V was cut by 3 bases and J by 2 bases, with 13 bases left in between. The CDR3 has 15 residues. The CDR3 region has the DNA TGTGCCAGTAGTATCTCTTGGACAGCAAACACTGAAGCTTTCTTT. It encodes CASSISWTANTEAFF.

This clone was seen a handful of times. This sample includes further DNA sequences coding for the same CDR3. V and J are TRBV27 and TRBJ2-7; no definite D call. Germline V gene lookup returns CDR1 MNHEY and CDR2 SMNVEV (reference sequence). V shed 2 bases and J shed 1 base, with 6 bases lying between them. This CDR3 has 13 amino acids. The CDR3 DNA sequence: TGTGCCAGCAGTTTAGGTCGATCCTACGAGCAGTACTTC. The encoded protein is CASSLGRSYEQYF.